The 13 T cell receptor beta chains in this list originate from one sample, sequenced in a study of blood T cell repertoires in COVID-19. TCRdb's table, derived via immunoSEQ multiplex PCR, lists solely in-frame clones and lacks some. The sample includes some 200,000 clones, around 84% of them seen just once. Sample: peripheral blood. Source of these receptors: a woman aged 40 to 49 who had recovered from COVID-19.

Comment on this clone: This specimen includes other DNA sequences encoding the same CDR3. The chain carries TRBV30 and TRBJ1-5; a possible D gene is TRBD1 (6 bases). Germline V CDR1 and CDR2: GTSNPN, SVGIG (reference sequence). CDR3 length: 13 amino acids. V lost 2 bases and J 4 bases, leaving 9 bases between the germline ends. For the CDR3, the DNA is TGTGCCTGGAGTTTCAGGGGTAATCAGCCCCAGCATTTT. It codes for CAWSFRGNQPQHF. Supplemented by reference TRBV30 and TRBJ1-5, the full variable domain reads SQTIHQWPATLVQPVGSPLSLECTVEGTSNPNLYWYRQAAGRGLQLLFYSVGIGQISSEVPQNLSASRPQDRQFILSSKKLLLSDSGFYLCAWSFRGNQPQHFGDGTRLSIL.

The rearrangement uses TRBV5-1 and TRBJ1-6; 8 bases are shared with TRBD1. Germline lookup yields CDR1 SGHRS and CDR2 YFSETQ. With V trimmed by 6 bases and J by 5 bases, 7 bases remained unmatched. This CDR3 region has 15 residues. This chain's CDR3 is CASTKLDRDNSPLHF. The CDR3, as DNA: TGCGCCAGCACGAAGCTGGACAGGGATAATTCACCCCTCCACTTT.

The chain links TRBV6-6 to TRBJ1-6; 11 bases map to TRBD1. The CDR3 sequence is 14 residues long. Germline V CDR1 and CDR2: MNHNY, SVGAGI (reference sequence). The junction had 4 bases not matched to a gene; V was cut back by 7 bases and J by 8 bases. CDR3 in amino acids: CASKMGQGDSPLHF. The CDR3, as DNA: TGTGCCAGCAAAATGGGACAGGGGGATTCACCCCTCCACTTT.

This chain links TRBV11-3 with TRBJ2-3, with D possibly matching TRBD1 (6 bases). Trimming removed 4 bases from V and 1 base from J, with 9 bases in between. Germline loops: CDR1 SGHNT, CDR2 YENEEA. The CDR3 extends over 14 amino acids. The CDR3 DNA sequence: TGTGCCAGCAGCTCCAGACAGGGCACAGATACGCAGTATTTT. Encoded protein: CASSSRQGTDTQYF.

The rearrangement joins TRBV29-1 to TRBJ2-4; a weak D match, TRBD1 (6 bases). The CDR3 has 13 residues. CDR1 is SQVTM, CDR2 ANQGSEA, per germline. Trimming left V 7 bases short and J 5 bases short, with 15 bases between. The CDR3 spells CSAGAGDENIQYF. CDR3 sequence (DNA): TGCAGCGCCGGAGCAGGGGACGAAAACATTCAGTACTTC.

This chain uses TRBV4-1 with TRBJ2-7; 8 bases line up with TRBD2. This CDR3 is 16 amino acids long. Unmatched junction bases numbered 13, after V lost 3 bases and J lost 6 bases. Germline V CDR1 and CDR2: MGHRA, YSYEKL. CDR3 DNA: TGCGCCAGCAGCCAGGGGGGACTAGTAATAGGGGGCGAGCAGTACTTC. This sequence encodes CASSQGGLVIGGEQYF.

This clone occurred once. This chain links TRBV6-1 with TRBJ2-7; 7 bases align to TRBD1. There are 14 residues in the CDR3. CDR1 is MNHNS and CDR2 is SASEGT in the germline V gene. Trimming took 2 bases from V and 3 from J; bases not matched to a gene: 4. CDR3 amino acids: CASSEQGQDYEQYF. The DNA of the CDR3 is TGTGCCAGCAGTGAACAAGGACAGGACTACGAGCAGTACTTC.

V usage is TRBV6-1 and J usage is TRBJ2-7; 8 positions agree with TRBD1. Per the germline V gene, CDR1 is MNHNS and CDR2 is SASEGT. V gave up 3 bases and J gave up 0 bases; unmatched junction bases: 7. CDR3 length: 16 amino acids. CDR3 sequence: CASSDATGAISYEQYF. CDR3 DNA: TGTGCCAGCAGTGACGCGACAGGGGCTATCTCCTACGAGCAGTACTTC.

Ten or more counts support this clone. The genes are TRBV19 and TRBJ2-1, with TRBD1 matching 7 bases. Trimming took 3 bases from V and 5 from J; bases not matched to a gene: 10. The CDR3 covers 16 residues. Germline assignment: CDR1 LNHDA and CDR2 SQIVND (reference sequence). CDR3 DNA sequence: TGTGCCAGTAGTATGGATCCAGGGGGTTGGGACAATGAGCAGTTCTTC. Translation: CASSMDPGGWDNEQFF.

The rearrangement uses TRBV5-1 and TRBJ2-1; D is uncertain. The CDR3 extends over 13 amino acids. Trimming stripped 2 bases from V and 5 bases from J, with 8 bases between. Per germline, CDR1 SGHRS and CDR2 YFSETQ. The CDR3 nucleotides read TGCGCCAGCAGCTTCAACTCGGACAATGAGCAGTTCTTC. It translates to CASSFNSDNEQFF. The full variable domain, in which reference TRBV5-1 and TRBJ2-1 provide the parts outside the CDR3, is KAGVTQTPRYLIKTRGQQVTLSCSPISGHRSVSWYQQTPGQGLQFLFEYFSETQRNKGNFPGRFSGRQFSNSRSEMNVSTLELGDSALYLCASSFNSDNEQFFGPGTRLTVL.

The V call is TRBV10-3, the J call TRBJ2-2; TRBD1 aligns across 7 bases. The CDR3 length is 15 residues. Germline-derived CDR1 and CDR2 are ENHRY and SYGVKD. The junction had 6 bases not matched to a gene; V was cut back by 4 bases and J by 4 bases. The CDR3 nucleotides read TGTGCCATCAGTGGGCTACAGGGGAGCACCGGGGAGCTGTTTTTT. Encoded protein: CAISGLQGSTGELFF.

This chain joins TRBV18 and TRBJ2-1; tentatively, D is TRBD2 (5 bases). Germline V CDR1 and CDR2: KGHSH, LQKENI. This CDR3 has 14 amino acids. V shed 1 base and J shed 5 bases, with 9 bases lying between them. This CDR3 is CASSPLSGNNEQFF. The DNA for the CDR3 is TGTGCCAGCTCACCACTATCGGGGAACAATGAGCAGTTCTTC.

The CDR3 region is CASSASEFTQYF. CDR3 nucleotides: TGTGCCAGCAGCGCCAGCGAGTTTACGCAGTATTTT. V gene TRBV9 combines with J gene TRBJ2-3, with D uncertain. Germline V gene lookup returns CDR1 SGDLS and CDR2 YYNGEE. V was trimmed by 3 bases and J by 8 bases, leaving 10 bases between them. The CDR3 is 12 residues long.